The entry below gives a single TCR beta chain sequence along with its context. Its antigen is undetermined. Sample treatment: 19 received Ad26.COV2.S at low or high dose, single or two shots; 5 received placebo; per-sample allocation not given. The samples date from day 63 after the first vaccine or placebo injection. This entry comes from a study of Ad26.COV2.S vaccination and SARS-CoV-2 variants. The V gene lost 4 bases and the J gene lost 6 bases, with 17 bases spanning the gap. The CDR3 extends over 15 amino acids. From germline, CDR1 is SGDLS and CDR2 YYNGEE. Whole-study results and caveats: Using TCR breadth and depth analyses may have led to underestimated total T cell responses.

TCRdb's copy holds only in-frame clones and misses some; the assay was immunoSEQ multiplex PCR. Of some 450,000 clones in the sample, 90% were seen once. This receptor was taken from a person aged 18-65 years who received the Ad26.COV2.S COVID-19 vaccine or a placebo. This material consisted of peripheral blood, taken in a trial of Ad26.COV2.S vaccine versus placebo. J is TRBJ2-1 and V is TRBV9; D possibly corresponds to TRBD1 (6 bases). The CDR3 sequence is CASSRDPRGGNEQFF. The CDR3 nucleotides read TGTGCCAGCAGCAGAGATCCCAGGGGCGGCAATGAGCAGTTCTTC.